This entry describes one T cell receptor (beta chain). The antigen remains unidentified. Germline trimming cut 2 bases from V and 6 bases from J; bases unmatched to any gene: 2. Germline V CDR1 and CDR2: MNHEY, SVGAGI. The CDR3 contains 13 residues. This entry belongs to a study of cytomegalovirus exposure and HLA in healthy donors. Looking at the study overall: Earlier results showed approximately 120 million unique TCR beta sequences derived from 150 million to 200 million T cells.

PCR amplification relied on 60 Vbeta primers (plus 13 Jbeta primers). The table came from immunoSEQ multiplex PCR; TCRdb's copy has only in-frame clones and leaves some out. Of around 94,000 clones listed, about four fifths are singletons. Study-wide findings and caveats: Most TCR sequences showed up rarely, but some public TCRs showed up in many donors. A later analysis found TCR association rates differed by HLA locus, highest for DRB1 and lowest for HLA-C.

The chain uses TRBV6-5 and TRBJ1-1; 8 positions agree with TRBD1. The specimen was PBMCs. The receptor was isolated from a woman aged 40-49 years in good health and CMV-seronegative. Written as DNA, the CDR3 is TGTGCCAGCAGTTACAACAGGGGGGCTGAAGCTTTCTTT. Translating it yields CASSYNRGAEAFF.